This TCR beta chain was retrieved from a study of T cell responses to AZD1222 COVID-19 vaccine. This clone was recorded a few times. Other DNA sequences in the same sample also yield this CDR3. TCRdb's table, derived via immunoSEQ multiplex PCR, lists solely in-frame clones and lacks some. The sample carries about 200,000 clones, approximately 89% recorded once. The CDR3 is 12 residues long. CDR1 MDHEN and CDR2 SYDVKM come from the germline V gene. Trimming took off 3 bases at V and 0 bases at J, with 2 bases between the two ends. The chain carries TRBV28 and TRBJ1-2; D is uncertain. The receptor comes from an adult who received the AZD1222 COVID-19 vaccine. Sequencing used peripheral blood, obtained 28 days after the second AZD1222 dose. Here the CDR3 reads CASSLANYGYTF. The CDR3, as DNA: TGTGCCAGCAGTTTGGCTAACTATGGCTACACCTTC.